The TCR beta chain under discussion was sequenced for a study of blood T cell repertoires in COVID-19. Method: immunoSEQ multiplex PCR; TCRdb's copy keeps in-frame clones and lacks some. Of approximately 89,000 clones in the sample, over 70% were seen once. CDR1 is SGHNT, CDR2 YYREEE, per germline (reference sequence). The CDR3 is 15 amino acids. Trimming took 3 bases from V and 4 from J, leaving 13 bases between them. The TCR originated in a man aged 65 to 79 with acute or convalescent COVID-19. The chain recombines TRBV5-4 with TRBJ2-2, with D possibly being TRBD2 (6 bases). The sequencing input was peripheral blood. CDR3 protein: CASSSRDSLTGELFF. DNA for the CDR3: TGTGCCAGCAGCTCCCGGGACTCCCTCACCGGGGAGCTGTTTTTT.